The text below deals with one T cell receptor (beta chain). This entry belongs to a study of technical replicates of blood from four donors. The assay was immunoSEQ multiplex PCR, and TCRdb's table has in-frame clones only and misses some. The repertoire holds about 67,000 clones, with roughly 98% as singletons. The sequenced sample was T cells isolated from PBMCs. The clonotype originates from a human donor in good health.

The CDR3 sequence: CASSKERGKNGYTF. The CDR3 DNA reads as TGTGCCAGCAGCAAAGAAAGGGGAAAGAATGGCTACACCTTC. V usage is TRBV21-1 and J usage is TRBJ1-2; the DNA was not compared with TRBD1, the D call given in the table. TRBV21-1 corresponds to a pseudogene. The CDR3 totals 14 residues.